This TCR beta chain was profiled in a study of post-analysis software for immune sequencing data (dated by TCRdb to between 2014 and 2016). At the level of the whole study: Recorded disease courses included relapsing-remitting, secondary progressive and progressive-relapsing multiple sclerosis, with some patients lacking subtype annotation. The patient repertoires were set against about 12 previously published healthy control repertoires from donors whose ages ranged from about 6 to 25 years. A subset of samples was prepared in parallel using single-end sample barcoding, then pooled and co-amplified after Illumina adapter ligation. The paper as a whole reports these results and caveats: Significantly higher frequencies in patients than in controls were found for five or six TRBV segments, including TRBV5-6, TRBV5-1 and TRBV20-1. The control group was slightly older than the multiple sclerosis patient group. Multiple sclerosis patients had significantly lower normalized Chao1 diversity than controls, a result that suggests substantial peripheral T-cell clonal expansion. Strong co-clustering of samples prepared in the same batch was shown by direct clustering with F measure, prompting a batch-effect correction.

The receptor library was made with PCR. TCRdb lists the instrument as Illumina HiSeq 2500. Unique molecular identifiers were incorporated into TCR beta cDNA libraries to reduce PCR and sequencing biases. Per 1 to 10 million input T cells, approximately 500,000 cDNA molecules were obtained, such that each molecule approximated one T cell. The patient libraries were prepared and sequenced with the same protocol used for the earlier healthy control dataset. Samples belonging to the same batch were prepared together, multiplexed and sequenced on a shared HiSeq lane. The authors' pipeline ran thus. MIGEC was used to process the raw barcoded reads, and molecular identifier groups with only a single read were discarded before consensus assembly and CDR3 extraction. VDJtools was used for post-analysis of the clonotype tables, and diversity was normalized by down-sampling every dataset to the size of the smallest sample. Repertoire overlap clustering matched CDR3 amino acid but not nucleotide sequences to correct batch-related cross-sample contamination. In-frame beta chains were kept once TCRdb had trimmed the public reads at Q25 with fastp and called clones with MiXCR. Every entry covers one CDR3 protein and lists the most common genes and DNA from its rows. Clone size and V and J calls follow TCRdb, not the original study. The sample table lists about 770,000 distinct CDR3 sequences, roughly 46% of them with a count of one. Together, the top ten hold roughly 5% of the sample.

TCR beta repertoires were profiled from peripheral blood of roughly 13 young patients with multiple sclerosis to demonstrate the VDJtools post-analysis software. The patients with multiple sclerosis were children and adolescents between roughly 6 and 16 years of age. As to this clonotype: Its antigen target is currently unknown. The sample holds no much larger clone one base away, and base qualities are not on file.

V has 3 bases trimmed and J has 0 bases trimmed; junction bases matching no gene number 4. The CDR3 starts with the cysteine, ends with the phenylalanine, and has 15 residues. The only DNA kept is the CDR3, 45 bases in frame from the first base. Input material: blood. The receptor was derived from a girl aged 10-17 years with multiple sclerosis. Here the chain combines TRBV12-3 or TRBV12-4 and TRBJ2-7, with TRBD2 identical over 8 junction bases. The DNA sequence is TGTGCCAGCAGTTTGCCCAGCGGGAGCTCCTACGAGCAGTACTTC. Its coded protein is CASSLPSGSSYEQYF.